The 29 T cell receptor beta chains presented below share a single source sample, sequenced in a study of blood T cells in healthy people across ages. The use of a sample-barcoded 5' primer and a J-beta primer mix characterized a second PCR of about 6 to 12 cycles. TCRdb reprocessed the 5' RACE reads with MiXCR, giving one entry per CDR3 protein. The table shows 1.5 million to 2 million distinct CDR3 sequences, with more than 35% occurring only once. The sample was blood. These receptors came from a human donor in good health.

This clonotype was seen a few times. The chain joins TRBV28 to TRBJ2-5; no firm D call. V lost 5 bases and J lost 2, with 9 bases in between. The CDR3 consists of 13 residues. Germline CDR1 reads MDHEN; CDR2 reads SYDVKM. For the CDR3, the DNA is TGTGCCAGCAGTCCGACAAATCAAGAGACCCAGTACTTC. Residues: CASSPTNQETQYF.

V is TRBV7-9 and J is TRBJ2-7, with 10 bases lining up with TRBD1. Germline V gene data show CDR1 as SEHNR and CDR2 as FQNEAQ (reference sequence). The CDR3 is 16 residues long. The trim removed 5 bases at V and 2 bases at J, leaving 9 bases unmatched. The CDR3 bases are TGTGCCAGCAGCCCCAAGCGGGACAGGGGCACCTACGAGCAGTACTTC. This codes for CASSPKRDRGTYEQYF.

This clonotype was seen a few times. The chain links TRBV5-1 to TRBJ2-1; 12 bases line up with TRBD2. This CDR3 is built from 16 residues. With V trimmed by 1 base and J by 6 bases, 5 bases remained unmatched. Germline CDR1 and CDR2: SGHRS and YFSETQ. The chain's CDR3 is CASSLWTSGERNEQFF. The CDR3 DNA is TGCGCCAGCAGCTTGTGGACTAGCGGGGAACGCAATGAGCAGTTCTTC.

As for this clonotype: The junction departs from germline at one end; a sequencing error may be responsible. V is TRBV7-2 and J is TRBJ1-2; D is unresolved. Germline V lookup: CDR1 SGHTA, CDR2 FQGNSA. The length of the CDR3 is 12 residues. This CDR3 is CASSFRSYDYTF. The CDR3 nucleotides are TGTGCCAGCAGCTTTCGGAGCTATGACTACACCTTC.

CDR3 bases: TGCAGCGTTGATAAGAGGGCAAAGATTAATGAGCAGTTCTTC. This gives the protein CSVDKRAKINEQFF. V usage is TRBV29-1 and J usage is TRBJ2-1; D is perhaps TRBD2 (5 bases). Trimming cost V 3 bases and J 7 bases, with 16 bases left between them. CDR1 and CDR2 from the germline V gene are SQVTM and ANQGSEA. The CDR3 totals 14 residues.

The J gene is TRBJ2-1, the V gene TRBV4-2, with 7 bases matching TRBD2. V was clipped by 1 base and J by 9 bases; unmatched bases: 12. Germline V gene lookup returns CDR1 LGHNA and CDR2 YNFKEQ. CDR3 length: 16 amino acids. The CDR3 sequence: CASSQGIGGGIGEQFF. CDR3 in DNA: TGTGCCAGCAGCCAAGGCATCGGCGGGGGAATCGGTGAGCAGTTCTTC.

The J gene is TRBJ2-4, the V gene TRBV29-1, with 7 bases aligning to TRBD1. The V and J ends lost 0 bases and 0 bases, in that order; junction bases with no gene match: 5. The CDR3 spans 16 residues. Germline V gene data show CDR1 as SQVTM and CDR2 as ANQGSEA. The CDR3 loop reads CSVEDGDSAAKNIQYF. DNA for the CDR3: TGCAGCGTTGAAGATGGGGACAGCGCAGCCAAAAACATTCAGTACTTC.

This clonotype has a handful of counts. The chain links TRBV24-1 to TRBJ2-1, with D unresolved. From germline, CDR1 is KGHDR and CDR2 SFDVKD. The CDR3 length is 13 residues. V was pared by 5 bases and J by 0 bases, with 4 bases between. The CDR3 DNA follows: TGTGCCACCAGTGCAAGCTCCTACAATGAGCAGTTCTTC. Translation gives CATSASSYNEQFF.

The gene calls are TRBV19 and TRBJ2-5; no reliable D call. The DNA end is a closer match to TRBJ2-7, so the J assignment may be wrong. The CDR3 is 15 residues long. Per germline, CDR1 LNHDA and CDR2 SQIVND (reference sequence). The CDR3 DNA sequence: TGTGCCAGTAGTCCACTCATCCGGGCCACCTACGAGCAGTACTTC. Translating gives CASSPLIRATYEQYF.

V usage is TRBV10-3 and J usage is TRBJ1-1, with TRBD1 matching over 12 bases. Per the germline V gene, CDR1 is ENHRY and CDR2 is SYGVKD. The CDR3 contains 16 residues. V dropped 0 bases and J dropped 1; count of bases not matched to a gene: 0. The CDR3 protein is CAISESGQGANTEAFF. CDR3 nucleotide sequence: TGTGCCATCAGTGAGTCGGGACAGGGGGCGAACACTGAAGCTTTCTTT.

The chain joins TRBV7-9 to TRBJ2-7, with TRBD1 as a possible D gene (5 bases). V dropped 5 bases and J dropped 0 bases, with 11 bases sitting between them. The CDR3 is 14 amino acids. In germline, CDR1 is SEHNR, CDR2 FQNEAQ (reference sequence). The CDR3 DNA sequence: TGTGCCAGCAGCGGACACCTGAGCTCCTACGAGCAGTACTTC. Amino acids: CASSGHLSSYEQYF.

This clonotype was detected only a few times. This chain joins TRBV15 and TRBJ1-6; D is perhaps TRBD1 (5 bases). Trimming cost V 5 bases and J 1 base, with 12 bases left between them. CDR1 is LNHNV and CDR2 is YYDKDF in the germline V gene (reference sequence). CDR3 length: 16 amino acids. The CDR3 reads CATSLRGGSYNSPLHF. The CDR3 DNA reads as TGTGCCACCAGCCTCCGGGGGGGGTCCTATAATTCACCCCTCCACTTT.

This clonotype was picked up a small number of times. J is TRBJ2-7 and V is TRBV20-1; TRBD1 matches at 7 bases. Losses at the gene ends were 1 base for V and 4 bases for J; bases not matched to a gene: 7. The CDR3 length is 14 residues. Per the germline V gene, CDR1 is DFQATT and CDR2 is SNEGSKA (reference sequence). CDR3 nucleotides: TGCAGTGCTAGAGGGAGACAGGGCGTTTACGAGCAGTACTTC. Translated: CSARGRQGVYEQYF.

This rearrangement joins TRBV28 to TRBJ2-5, with TRBD1 identical over 7 bases. Per germline, CDR1 MDHEN and CDR2 SYDVKM. This CDR3 has 14 residues. V shed 7 bases and J 3 bases; nucleotides not matched to a gene: 8. CDR3 in amino acids: CASIARGREETQYF. The DNA for the CDR3 is TGTGCCAGCATAGCCAGGGGGAGAGAAGAGACCCAGTACTTC. Based on the CDR3 plus reference TRBV28 and TRBJ2-5, the full variable domain is DVKVTQSSRYLVKRTGEKVFLECVQDMDHENMFWYRQDPGLGLRLIYFSYDVKMKEKGDIPEGYSVSREKKERFSLILESASTNQTSMYLCASIARGREETQYFGPGTRLLVL.

This clonotype has more than one count but fewer than ten. J is TRBJ1-4 and V is TRBV4-3, with 10 nucleotides matching TRBD1. Germline V CDR1 and CDR2: LGHNA, YSLEER. V lost 4 bases, J lost 8 bases, and 7 bases stayed unmatched. CDR3 length equals 15 residues. The CDR3 region is CASSLTAGQGEKLFF. The CDR3 nucleotides read TGCGCCAGCAGCCTTACAGCGGGACAGGGGGAAAAACTGTTTTTT.

This clonotype was picked up one time. A much larger clonotype is one base distant, so this may be a read error. This sequence joins TRBV29-1 and TRBJ2-4, with 9 bases fitting TRBD1. The CDR3 is 16 amino acids. V shed 6 bases and J 9 bases; nucleotides not matched to a gene: 18. The V gene's germline CDR1 is SQVTM and CDR2 ANQGSEA. CDR3 amino acids: CSVTDRGVTVASIQYF. The DNA for the CDR3 is TGCAGCGTGACAGACAGGGGGGTGACGGTTGCAAGCATTCAGTACTTC.

The rearrangement links TRBV20-1 to TRBJ1-4; D is uncertain. This CDR3 has 13 residues. Per germline, CDR1 DFQATT and CDR2 SNEGSKA (reference sequence). V gave up 3 bases and J gave up 6 bases, with 11 bases separating them. The CDR3 here is CSASSGMDEKLFF. The CDR3 region has the DNA TGCAGTGCTAGTAGCGGAATGGATGAAAAACTGTTTTTT.

This clonotype was observed a few times. Possible read error: a much larger clone is one base away. The V and J genes are TRBV12-3 or TRBV12-4 and TRBJ2-5; 10 positions match TRBD2. Trimming took 3 bases from V and 4 from J; bases not matched to a gene: 5. The CDR3 runs to 15 residues. The CDR3 sequence: CASSLASGGTETQYF. The CDR3 bases are TGTGCCAGCAGTTTGGCTAGCGGGGGTACAGAGACCCAGTACTTC.

The rearrangement joins TRBV7-3 to TRBJ2-1; the match to TRBD2 covers 9 bases. V trimming: 5 bases; J trimming: 9 bases; junction bases outside the gene matches: 5. Germline values: CDR1 SGHTA, CDR2 FQGTGA. This CDR3 is built from 13 residues. The CDR3 region is CASSHSRGGEQFF. As DNA, the CDR3 is TGTGCCAGCAGCCACTCGCGGGGGGGTGAGCAGTTCTTC.

The chain is built from TRBV3-1 and TRBJ2-5; TRBD2 matches at 9 bases. This CDR3 spans 18 amino acids. The germline V gene has CDR1 LGHDT and CDR2 YNNKEL (reference sequence). V shed 3 bases, J shed 5 bases, and the junction held 16 bases outside the gene matches. In DNA form, the CDR3 reads TGTGCCAGCAGCCATGCCGAATTGAGCGGGGGGTTAACGGAGACCCAGTACTTC. It encodes CASSHAELSGGLTETQYF.

The table lists this clonotype with a few counts. The CDR3 loop reads CASSEPGQNYGYTF. CDR3 nucleotide sequence: TGTGCCAGCAGTGAACCCGGACAGAACTATGGCTACACCTTC. The gene calls are TRBV6-1 and TRBJ1-2; the D gene is possibly TRBD1 (6 bases). V lost 2 bases and J 2 bases, leaving 9 bases between the germline ends. This CDR3 is built from 14 residues. The germline gives CDR1 MNHNS, CDR2 SASEGT.

The chain recombines TRBV6-5 with TRBJ1-4; D may be TRBD1 (6 bases). The V and J ends lost 0 bases and 9 bases respectively, with 17 bases between them. Germline V gene data show CDR1 as MNHEY and CDR2 as SVGAGI. The length of the CDR3 is 16 residues. As DNA, the CDR3 is TGTGCCAGCAGTTACTCGATCAGGGGCCCCAATCAAAAACTGTTTTTT. Translated: CASSYSIRGPNQKLFF.

The rearrangement joins TRBV7-2 to TRBJ2-7; D is possibly TRBD1 (6 bases). V was shortened by 1 base and J by 1 base, with 14 bases between the two germline ends. The CDR3 runs 16 residues. CDR1 is SGHTA, CDR2 FQGNSA, per germline. CDR3 in amino acids: CASSLGTDKPSYEQYF. The CDR3 nucleotides are TGTGCCAGCAGCTTAGGGACAGACAAACCTTCCTACGAGCAGTACTTC.

J is TRBJ2-4 and V is TRBV6-5; the match to TRBD1 covers 11 bases. The J call is uncertain, as TRBJ2-7 better fits the DNA end. This CDR3 is built from 15 residues. Germline CDR1 and CDR2: MNHEY and SVGAGI. CDR3 residues: CASSSEGQGADEQYF. CDR3 nucleotides: TGTGCCAGCAGTTCCGAAGGACAGGGGGCAGACGAGCAGTACTTC.

V usage is TRBV2 and J usage is TRBJ2-7; tentative D call: TRBD1 (6 bases). The V end was cut by 6 bases, the J end by 3 bases, with 15 bases between. The CDR3 runs 14 residues. Germline V gene lookup returns CDR1 SNHLY and CDR2 FYNNEI. CDR3 nucleotides: TGTGCCAGCAGGGAGACAGGTGCTTACTACGAGCAGTACTTC. It is translated as CASRETGAYYEQYF.

This chain uses TRBV5-1 with TRBJ2-7, with a weak D call TRBD2 (5 bases). The CDR3 loop spans 15 amino acids. The V end was cut by 0 bases, the J end by 3 bases, with 13 bases between. In germline, CDR1 is SGHRS, CDR2 YFSETQ. The CDR3 is CASSLGGNLNYEQYF. In DNA form, the CDR3 reads TGCGCCAGCAGCTTGGGAGGGAACTTGAACTACGAGCAGTACTTC. The full variable domain, with the rest looked up from reference TRBV5-1 and TRBJ2-7, is KAGVTQTPRYLIKTRGQQVTLSCSPISGHRSVSWYQQTPGQGLQFLFEYFSETQRNKGNFPGRFSGRQFSNSRSEMNVSTLELGDSALYLCASSLGGNLNYEQYFGPGTRLTVT.

This chain uses TRBV20-1 with TRBJ2-2; maybe TRBD1 (5 bases). The CDR3 runs to 16 residues. In germline, CDR1 is DFQATT, CDR2 SNEGSKA (reference sequence). Trimming shortened V by 0 bases and J by 2 bases, and 13 bases separated the two germline ends. The CDR3 sequence: CSARDFGRANTGELFF. In nucleotides, the CDR3 is TGCAGTGCTAGAGATTTCGGCAGGGCCAACACCGGGGAGCTGTTTTTT.

This CDR3 reads CASRDLTGSLLQPQHF. The CDR3 DNA reads TGTGCCAGCAGAGACTTAACAGGGTCGTTACTACAGCCCCAGCATTTT. V and J are TRBV27 and TRBJ1-5; possible D gene TRBD1, 6 bases. Per the germline V gene, CDR1 is MNHEY and CDR2 is SMNVEV (reference sequence). The V gene lost 6 bases and the J gene lost 7 bases, with 22 bases spanning the gap. The CDR3 totals 16 residues.

Only one count was recorded for this clonotype. The chain's CDR3 is CAISESAAASNYGYTF. The CDR3 nucleotides are TGTGCCATCAGTGAGTCGGCGGCAGCATCTAACTATGGCTACACCTTC. This sequence joins TRBV10-3 and TRBJ1-2; D ambiguous. Germline V gene lookup returns CDR1 ENHRY and CDR2 SYGVKD. The ends were cut back, 0 bases at V and 0 bases at J, with 11 bases in the middle. The CDR3 totals 16 residues.